What follows are 26 T cell receptor beta chains derived from one specimen sequenced in a study of cytomegalovirus exposure and HLA in healthy donors. The primer mix had 60 Vbeta and 13 Jbeta primers. The method was immunoSEQ multiplex PCR; TCRdb's version includes in-frame clones alone and lacks a portion of them. Of 95,000 to 150,000 clones listed, approximately 67% are singletons. The sample taken for sequencing was PBMCs. The receptors were gathered from a man between 18 and 29 years old in good health and CMV-seronegative.

The chain couples TRBV5-1 to TRBJ2-7, with a possible D match to TRBD1 (6 bases). Per germline, CDR1 SGHRS and CDR2 YFSETQ. This CDR3 spans 16 amino acids. V was trimmed by 4 bases and J by 3 bases, leaving 20 bases between them. The CDR3 reads CASSAPPTGHRYEQYF. In DNA form, the CDR3 reads TGCGCCAGCAGCGCTCCCCCGACAGGTCACCGCTACGAGCAGTACTTC.

V is TRBV5-1 and J is TRBJ1-2; 8 bases match TRBD1. The V segment lost 2 bases and the J segment 7 bases; nucleotides outside the gene matches: 13. CDR3 length equals 16 residues. CDR1 and CDR2 (germline): SGHRS, YFSETQ. In DNA form, the CDR3 reads TGCGCCAGCAGCTTACAAACAGGGGGTTTTATTGCTGGCTACACCTTC. Its protein product is CASSLQTGGFIAGYTF.

The chain couples TRBV28 to TRBJ2-5, with 14 bases fitting TRBD2. In germline, CDR1 is MDHEN, CDR2 SYDVKM. This CDR3 has 16 amino acids. J was trimmed by 7 bases and V by 6 bases; bases with no gene match: 10. The CDR3, as DNA: TGTGCCAGCAGCTTACGGGGGACTAGCGGGAGAGTGACCCAGTACTTC. Translation: CASSLRGTSGRVTQYF.

This chain uses TRBV21-1 with TRBJ2-7; TRBD2 is the table's D call and was not checked against the DNA. TRBV21-1 is termed a pseudogene. The CDR3 has 12 residues. The CDR3 loop reads CASSRVIYEQYF. In DNA, the CDR3 is TGTGCCAGCAGCAGAGTTATCTACGAGCAGTACTTC.

The chain couples TRBV30 to TRBJ2-7, with 7 bases identical to TRBD1. This CDR3 comprises 11 residues. CDR1 is GTSNPN, CDR2 SVGIG, per germline (reference sequence). After removal of 7 bases from V and 4 bases from J, the junction contained 4 bases not matched to a gene. Here the CDR3 reads CALTGRYEQYF. CDR3 bases: TGTGCCTTGACAGGGCGGTACGAGCAGTACTTC.

The V and J genes are TRBV19 and TRBJ2-2, with a possible D match to TRBD1 (6 bases). V lost 3 bases and J lost 6, with 11 bases in between. The V gene's germline CDR1 is LNHDA and CDR2 SQIVND (reference sequence). This CDR3 is 14 amino acids long. The CDR3 DNA follows: TGTGCCAGTAGTATCGCACAGGGAGCCGGGGAGCTGTTTTTT. This codes for CASSIAQGAGELFF. Full variable domain (rest looked up from reference TRBV19 and TRBJ2-2): DGGITQSPKYLFRKEGQNVTLSCEQNLNHDAMYWYRQDPGQGLRLIYYSQIVNDFQKGDIAEGYSVSREKKESFPLTVTSAQKNPTAFYLCASSIAQGAGELFFGEGSRLTVL.

The chain links TRBV19 to TRBJ2-7; 13 nucleotides agree with TRBD2. Germline values: CDR1 LNHDA, CDR2 SQIVND (reference sequence). The CDR3 runs 17 residues. V dropped 3 bases and J dropped 1; count of bases not matched to a gene: 6. Here the CDR3 reads CASSITRGLAGSYEQYF. In nucleotides, the CDR3 is TGTGCCAGTAGTATTACAAGGGGACTAGCGGGATCCTACGAGCAGTACTTC. The variable domain in full, with the rest retrieved from reference TRBV19 and TRBJ2-7, is DGGITQSPKYLFRKEGQNVTLSCEQNLNHDAMYWYRQDPGQGLRLIYYSQIVNDFQKGDIAEGYSVSREKKESFPLTVTSAQKNPTAFYLCASSITRGLAGSYEQYFGPGTRLTVT.

A few counts support this clone. The chain joins TRBV5-1 to TRBJ2-7; the match to TRBD2 covers 15 bases. Per germline, CDR1 SGHRS and CDR2 YFSETQ. CDR3 length: 15 amino acids. V was clipped by 4 bases and J by 7 bases; unmatched bases: 6. Written as DNA, the CDR3 is TGCGCCAGCAGCCCCCGGACTAGCGGGGGGGAAGAGCAGTACTTC. Protein sequence: CASSPRTSGGEEQYF. Variable domain in full (rest from reference TRBV5-1 and TRBJ2-7): KAGVTQTPRYLIKTRGQQVTLSCSPISGHRSVSWYQQTPGQGLQFLFEYFSETQRNKGNFPGRFSGRQFSNSRSEMNVSTLELGDSALYLCASSPRTSGGEEQYFGPGTRLTVT.

This clone has a handful of counts. This chain connects TRBV5-1 to TRBJ2-3, with D possibly TRBD2 on 6 matching bases. From germline, CDR1 is SGHRS and CDR2 YFSETQ. The V end lost 6 bases, the J end lost 2 bases, and 13 bases lay between the germline ends. The CDR3 consists of 14 residues. The DNA for the CDR3 is TGCGCCAGCAACGGCGGGGCCTTCACAGATACGCAGTATTTT. It codes for CASNGGAFTDTQYF.

The V and J genes are TRBV7-8 and TRBJ2-5, with 11 bases matching TRBD2. Trimming at V came to 5 bases and at J to 11 bases, leaving 16 bases not matched to a gene. Germline values: CDR1 SGHVS, CDR2 FQNEAQ. The length of the CDR3 is 16 residues. CDR3 bases: TGTGCCAGCAGCGTTCTAGCGGGAGGAACTGTTTCGGAGCAGTACTTC. Protein: CASSVLAGGTVSEQYF.

This chain joins TRBV15 and TRBJ2-7; 7 positions match TRBD1. From germline, CDR1 is LNHNV and CDR2 YYDKDF (reference sequence). The CDR3 length is 13 residues. Trimming took 5 bases from V and 1 from J; bases not matched to a gene: 2. The CDR3 sequence is CATSPTGSYEQYF. CDR3 coding DNA: TGTGCCACCAGCCCGACAGGGTCCTACGAGCAGTACTTC.

This clone was detected only a few times. The rearrangement joins TRBV14 to TRBJ1-2; D unclear. CDR3 length: 12 amino acids. Germline V CDR1 and CDR2: SGHDN, FVKESK. V lost 5 bases and J lost 8, with 12 bases in between. The chain's CDR3 is CASSSTRRGYTF. The CDR3 nucleotides read TGTGCCAGCAGCTCGACACGGAGGGGCTACACCTTC.

With regard to this clone: One junction end disagrees with the germline gene, perhaps due to a read error. The V call is TRBV5-1, the J call TRBJ2-7; 12 bases agree with TRBD2. Germline V CDR1 and CDR2: SGHRS, YFSETQ. The CDR3 is 15 residues long. The CDR3 region has the DNA TGCCCCAGCAGCTTGGAACTAGCGGGGGGCTACGAGCAGTACTTC. Residues: CPSSLELAGGYEQYF.

The genes are TRBV27 and TRBJ2-2, with TRBD2 identical over 7 bases. V dropped 4 bases and J dropped 7; count of bases not matched to a gene: 3. This CDR3 is built from 13 residues. Germline V gene sequence: CDR1 MNHEY, CDR2 SMNVEV (reference sequence). DNA of the CDR3: TGTGCCAGCAGTTCGATAGCGGGCGGGGAGCTGTTTTTT. Its translation is CASSSIAGGELFF.

The rearrangement links TRBV7-2 to TRBJ2-7; 14 nucleotides align to TRBD2. The germline V gene has CDR1 SGHTA and CDR2 FQGNSA. J gave up 7 bases and V 2 bases, and 7 bases lay outside the gene matches. The CDR3 covers 16 residues. The CDR3, as DNA: TGTGCCAGCAGCTTAAGGGGACTAGCGGGAGTCCGAGAGCAGTACTTC. It translates to CASSLRGLAGVREQYF. Looking up the rest from reference TRBV7-2 and TRBJ2-7 gives the full variable domain: GAGVSQSPSNKVTEKGKDVELRCDPISGHTALYWYRQSLGQGLEFLIYFQGNSAPDKSGLPSDRFSAERTGGSVSTLTIQRTQQEDSAVYLCASSLRGLAGVREQYFGPGTRLTVT.

V and J are TRBV30 and TRBJ1-1; D perhaps matches TRBD1 (6 bases). Trimming removed 3 bases from V and 5 bases from J, with 10 bases in between. Germline V gene data show CDR1 as GTSNPN and CDR2 as SVGIG (reference sequence). This CDR3 spans 12 amino acids. The CDR3 DNA is TGTGCCTGGAGGGGGGCGAGTACTGAAGCTTTCTTT. It codes for CAWRGASTEAFF.

This clone was seen a few times. The rearrangement links TRBV11-2 to TRBJ2-1; 10 bases map to TRBD2. Trimming removed 3 bases from V and 6 bases from J; junction bases left unmatched: 2. Germline V CDR1 and CDR2: SGHAT, FQNNGV. CDR3 length: 14 amino acids. CDR3 sequence: CASSLSGGANEQFF. CDR3 nucleotide sequence: TGTGCCAGCAGCTTGAGCGGGGGGGCCAATGAGCAGTTCTTC.

The J gene is TRBJ1-5, the V gene TRBV27, with D possibly matching TRBD1 (5 bases). Trimming cost V 3 bases and J 1 base, with 10 bases left between them. Germline CDR1 and CDR2: MNHEY and SMNVEV (reference sequence). The CDR3 is 15 amino acids. CDR3 sequence reads: CASSFGTGSNQPQHF. In nucleotides, the CDR3 is TGTGCCAGCAGTTTCGGCACAGGAAGCAATCAGCCCCAGCATTTT.

This clone was observed a handful of times. The rearrangement joins TRBV7-9 to TRBJ1-1; 8 nucleotides line up with TRBD1. The CDR3 has 15 amino acids. The germline V gene has CDR1 SEHNR and CDR2 FQNEAQ (reference sequence). V was clipped by 4 bases and J by 3 bases; unmatched bases: 7. CDR3 sequence: CASSSGQGSDTEAFF. The DNA for the CDR3 is TGTGCCAGCAGCTCCGGACAGGGATCGGACACTGAAGCTTTCTTT.

This chain uses TRBV30 with TRBJ2-2, with TRBD2 matching 9 bases. Germline V gene lookup returns CDR1 GTSNPN and CDR2 SVGIG (reference sequence). This CDR3 comprises 14 residues. V lost 3 bases, J lost 7 bases, and 6 bases stayed unmatched. CDR3 in amino acids: CAWRIAGVSGELFF. The DNA of the CDR3 is TGTGCCTGGAGGATAGCGGGAGTCAGCGGGGAGCTGTTTTTT.

In this sample, this clone turned up a few times. The CDR3: CASSLTGTGRDGYTF. DNA for the CDR3: TGTGCCAGCAGCCTGACCGGGACAGGGCGGGATGGCTACACCTTC. The chain is built from TRBV5-8 and TRBJ1-2, with 9 bases matching TRBD1. With 4 bases clipped from V and 6 bases from J, the junction kept 10 bases outside the gene matches. This CDR3 is built from 15 residues. Germline assignment: CDR1 SGHTS and CDR2 YDEGEE. Based on the CDR3 plus reference TRBV5-8 and TRBJ1-2, the full variable domain is EAGVTQSPTHLIKTRGQQATLRCSPISGHTSVYWYQQALGLGLQFLLWYDEGEERNRGNFPPRFSGRQFPNYSSELNVNALELEDSALYLCASSLTGTGRDGYTFGSGTRLTVV.

The chain carries TRBV6-1 and TRBJ1-2, with TRBD1 as a possible D gene (6 bases). In germline, CDR1 is MNHNS, CDR2 SASEGT. The V gene lost 3 bases and the J gene lost 9 bases, with 11 bases spanning the gap. The CDR3 totals 12 residues. CDR3 bases: TGTGCCAGCAGTGAGATAGGGGGTAGCTACACCTTC. Protein sequence: CASSEIGGSYTF.

V gene TRBV7-9 combines with J gene TRBJ2-1; 14 bases agree with TRBD2. Germline V gene sequence: CDR1 SEHNR, CDR2 FQNEAQ (reference sequence). This CDR3 has 18 amino acids. Trimming took 8 bases from V and 1 from J; bases not matched to a gene: 10. The CDR3 here is CASDLTSGRASSYNEQFF. CDR3 sequence (DNA): TGTGCCAGCGACTTGACTAGCGGGAGGGCCAGTTCCTACAATGAGCAGTTCTTC.

The gene calls are TRBV9 and TRBJ2-1; 10 bases agree with TRBD1. In germline, CDR1 is SGDLS, CDR2 YYNGEE. V trimming: 2 bases; J trimming: 4 bases; junction bases outside the gene matches: 6. The CDR3 has 16 residues. The CDR3 sequence is CASSVVGTGAYNEQFF. The CDR3 DNA is TGTGCCAGCAGCGTGGTTGGGACAGGGGCTTACAATGAGCAGTTCTTC. Full variable domain (missing parts from reference TRBV9 and TRBJ2-1): DSGVTQTPKHLITATGQRVTLRCSPRSGDLSVYWYQQSLDQGLQFLIQYYNGEERAKGNILERFSAQQFPDLHSELNLSSLELGDSALYFCASSVVGTGAYNEQFFGPGTRLTVL.

This clone was counted once. The chain combines TRBV6-5 with TRBJ1-1; no firm D call. The V gene's germline CDR1 is MNHEY and CDR2 SVGAGI. The CDR3 sequence is 13 residues long. Trimming pared 0 bases from V and 5 bases from J, leaving 7 bases between. CDR3 amino acids: CASSYSWETEAFF. The CDR3 DNA is TGTGCCAGCAGTTACTCGTGGGAGACTGAAGCTTTCTTT.

J is TRBJ1-3 and V is TRBV7-8; 8 positions agree with TRBD1. Germline values: CDR1 SGHVS, CDR2 FQNEAQ. Trimming removed 5 bases from V and 0 bases from J; junction bases left unmatched: 9. This CDR3 is built from 17 residues. CDR3 sequence (DNA): TGTGCCAGCAGCACGGACAGGGTCTTCCTCTCTGGAAACACCATATATTTT. Its protein product is CASSTDRVFLSGNTIYF.